These T cell receptor beta chains were read from a single sample in a study of cytomegalovirus exposure and HLA in healthy donors. Sequencing was performed with immunoSEQ multiplex PCR; in TCRdb, only in-frame clones are kept and a portion is missing. Among roughly 100,000 clones listed, 76% were seen once. The specimen was PBMCs. These receptor sequences come from a young woman in good health and CMV-seropositive. Both conserved end residues are part of each CDR3.

V gene: TRBV10-3
J gene: TRBJ1-2
CDR3 length: 14
CDR3 protein: CAIRQGASTYGYTF

V gene: TRBV28
J gene: TRBJ1-4
CDR3 length: 14
CDR3 protein: CASSPGGRNEKLFF

V gene: TRBV19
J gene: TRBJ1-5
CDR3 length: 17
CDR3 protein: CASSIVWGLAANQPQHF

V gene: TRBV2
J gene: TRBJ1-2
CDR3 length: 16
CDR3 protein: CASSRTQGVANYGYTF

V gene: TRBV10-3
J gene: TRBJ2-4
CDR3 length: 17
CDR3 protein: CAISESPSSPGGNIQYF

V gene: TRBV27
J gene: TRBJ2-6
CDR3 length: 19
CDR3 protein: CASSLSPFTGSGGANVLTF

V gene: TRBV27
J gene: TRBJ2-7
CDR3 length: 14
CDR3 protein: CASSSRSRDRGQYF

V gene: TRBV6-1
J gene: TRBJ1-3
CDR3 length: 15
CDR3 protein: CASSLTGASGNTIYF

V gene: TRBV5-1
J gene: TRBJ2-1
CDR3 length: 14
CDR3 protein: CASSSGQTYNEQFF

V gene: TRBV7-8
J gene: TRBJ1-1
CDR3 length: 14
CDR3 protein: CASSLGGQAPEAFF

V gene: TRBV6-5
J gene: TRBJ1-2
CDR3 length: 15
CDR3 protein: CASTKTDRVDYGYTF

V gene: TRBV6-1
J gene: TRBJ2-5
CDR3 length: 15
CDR3 protein: CASSEGTTYQETQYF

V gene: TRBV2
J gene: TRBJ1-5
CDR3 length: 15
CDR3 protein: CASSFDRGLGQPQHF

V gene: TRBV14
J gene: TRBJ1-4
CDR3 length: 15
CDR3 protein: CASSQLGQTNEKLFF

V gene: TRBV25-1
J gene: TRBJ1-1
CDR3 length: 16
CDR3 protein: CASSAPQGSADTEAFF

V gene: TRBV4-2
J gene: TRBJ2-6
CDR3 length: 17
CDR3 protein: CASSQETSGTGANVLTF

V gene: TRBV5-1
J gene: TRBJ2-5
CDR3 length: 16
CDR3 protein: CASSLRPGEFQETQYF

V gene: TRBV5-6
J gene: -
CDR3 length: 15
CDR3 protein: CASSLTVGTTYEQYF

V gene: TRBV2
J gene: TRBJ1-2
CDR3 length: 15
CDR3 protein: CASSPLQGPKNGYTF

V gene: TRBV5-6
J gene: TRBJ1-1
CDR3 length: 16
CDR3 protein: CASSNFYVTKNTEAFF

V gene: TRBV11-2
J gene: TRBJ1-5
CDR3 length: 14
CDR3 protein: CASSYGTGGQPQHF

V gene: TRBV5-4
J gene: TRBJ2-7
CDR3 length: 17
CDR3 protein: CASSPGLAGFLAYEQYF

V gene: TRBV11-2
J gene: TRBJ1-1
CDR3 length: 13
CDR3 protein: CASRRGQNTEASF

V gene: TRBV13
J gene: TRBJ1-2
CDR3 length: 14
CDR3 protein: CASSLGLKGALTTF

V gene: TRBV5-1
J gene: TRBJ1-6
CDR3 length: 14
CDR3 protein: CASSLEAGNSPLHF

V gene: TRBV5-1
J gene: TRBJ2-1
CDR3 length: 14
CDR3 protein: CASSSGTSNDEQFF

V gene: TRBV27
J gene: TRBJ2-3
CDR3 length: 15
CDR3 protein: CARRIVAGYTDTQYF

V gene: TRBV19
J gene: TRBJ2-7
CDR3 length: 14
CDR3 protein: CASSRGQGGYEQYF

V gene: TRBV11-3
J gene: TRBJ2-7
CDR3 length: 14
CDR3 protein: CASSRTETGYEQYF

V gene: TRBV12-5
J gene: TRBJ2-7
CDR3 length: 15
CDR3 protein: CASGLSRRGAYEQYF

V gene: TRBV6-5
J gene: TRBJ2-2
CDR3 length: 14
CDR3 protein: CASTLAGVQGELFF

V gene: TRBV5-1
J gene: TRBJ2-1
CDR3 length: 15
CDR3 protein: CASSLGGGRNNEQFF

V gene: TRBV5-4
J gene: TRBJ1-2
CDR3 length: 14
CDR3 protein: CASGSRDRGFGYTF

V gene: TRBV18
J gene: TRBJ1-3
CDR3 length: 15
CDR3 protein: CASSRQGEAGNTIYF

V gene: TRBV19
J gene: TRBJ2-4
CDR3 length: 13
CDR3 protein: CASRPRGANIQYF

V gene: TRBV6-5
J gene: TRBJ1-1
CDR3 length: 14
CDR3 protein: CASKLGPTNTEAFF

V gene: TRBV7-2
J gene: TRBJ2-7
CDR3 length: 16
CDR3 protein: CASSLGGGRVTYEQYF

V gene: TRBV27
J gene: TRBJ1-2
CDR3 length: 14
CDR3 protein: CASSLRQGHYGYTF

V gene: TRBV18
J gene: TRBJ1-1
CDR3 length: 12
CDR3 protein: CASSHLDRVAFF

V gene: TRBV5-6
J gene: TRBJ2-1
CDR3 length: 14
CDR3 protein: CASSLARGSHEQFF

V gene: TRBV6-1
J gene: TRBJ2-1
CDR3 length: 16
CDR3 protein: CASSGLRAGSYNEQFF

V gene: TRBV7-9
J gene: TRBJ1-1
CDR3 length: 12
CDR3 protein: CASSIPNTEAFF

V gene: TRBV10-2
J gene: TRBJ2-1
CDR3 length: 14
CDR3 protein: CASSKRTVYNEQFF

V gene: TRBV18
J gene: TRBJ1-2
CDR3 length: 13
CDR3 protein: CASSQGQEYGYTF

V gene: TRBV2
J gene: TRBJ2-7
CDR3 length: 13
CDR3 protein: CASSGGTTYEQYF

V gene: TRBV5-1
J gene: TRBJ2-1
CDR3 length: 15
CDR3 protein: CASSLTSGTYNEQFF

V gene: TRBV19
J gene: TRBJ2-7
CDR3 length: 15
CDR3 protein: CASKQRQDITYEQYF

V gene: TRBV9
J gene: TRBJ2-1
CDR3 length: 12
CDR3 protein: CASSVEEGEQFF

V gene: TRBV7-3
J gene: TRBJ2-3
CDR3 length: 14
CDR3 protein: CASSLAGGRNTQYF